This T cell receptor (beta chain) emerged from a study of blood T cells in healthy people across ages. There were at least 5.5 micrograms of total RNA extracted from every sample. The second PCR ran about 6 to 12 cycles with a sample-barcoded 5' primer and J-beta primers. The template-switch adaptor, which had 12 random nucleotides, put a tag on each cDNA molecule. One entry per CDR3 protein results from TCRdb running MiXCR on the 5' RACE reads. The repertoire consists of about a million distinct CDR3 sequences, with about two fifths occurring once and the leading ten covering 13%. CDR1 and CDR2 (germline): DFQATT, SNEGSKA (reference sequence). CDR3 length equals 16 residues.

The sequencing sample was made of blood. The sequence came from a man aged 18 to 29 in good health. This chain joins TRBV20-1 and TRBJ2-5, with 12 bases aligning to TRBD2. The end of the DNA is better explained by TRBJ2-7, so the J call may be wrong. CDR3 loop: CSARDFSSGGVYEQYF. For the CDR3, the DNA is TGCAGTGCTAGAGACTTCTCTAGCGGGGGGGTCTACGAGCAGTACTTC.